This T cell receptor (beta chain) was observed in a study of CD8+ T cells in alopecia areata. Findings and caveats of the study: Scalp clonality, along with expanded CD8+ clones among the top 100, was significantly decreased by tofacitinib. Higher clonality was seen in lesional scalp than in normal scalp, especially in alopecia totalis/universalis. During tofacitinib treatment, many expanded lesional clones remained in scalp and blood.

Noted treatment: oral pan-JAK inhibitor, 5-10 mg twice daily. This clone was detected a few times. Antigen unknown. TCR sequencing used cDNA made by reverse transcription of extracted RNA. The data were produced by immunoSEQ multiplex PCR, yet TCRdb's version contains in-frame clones alone and is incomplete. The sample shows over 200,000 clones, around 65% of them seen only once. The CDR3 spans 15 residues. Germline V gene lookup returns CDR1 LGHNA and CDR2 YSLEER. V lost 1 base and J 2 bases, leaving 9 bases between the germline ends. This sequence originates from a human donor with alopecia areata. The chain links TRBV4-3 to TRBJ1-5; D is ambiguous. The sample consisted of CD4+ T cells sorted from blood, taken at week 4, from a patient treated with tofacitinib. The CDR3 nucleotides are TGCGCCAGCAGCCAAGGGTCCAACCGCAATCAGCCCCAGCATTTT. Translated: CASSQGSNRNQPQHF.